One and the same sample provided the 31 T cell receptor beta chains below, sequenced in a study of T cell clonality in common variable immunodeficiency. Sequencing used immunoSEQ multiplex PCR; TCRdb keeps in-frame clones, though not all of them. This sample has approximately 44,000 clones and no singletons, with roughly 2.9% in the ten largest. The sample comprised peripheral blood mononuclear cells. The source is a person aged 18 to 75 in good health.

This clone was recorded at least ten times. From the germline J gene comes the end of the CDR3, since the read stops 3 residues before it. The rearrangement uses TRBV23-1 and TRBJ2-7, with D unresolved. TRBV23-1 is an ORF, with its function uncertain. Trimming removed 1 base at V and 0 bases at J, with 10 bases between. The CDR3 covers 15 residues. CDR3: CASSQCSSASYEQYF. The sequenced CDR3 bases are TGCGCCAGCAGTCAATGCTCTAGTGCCTCCTACGAG.

This clone was seen at least ten times. The read stops 3 residues short of the end of the CDR3; the missing end is completed from the germline J gene. The chain links TRBV30 to TRBJ1-5, with TRBD1 identical over 8 bases. The V segment lost 3 bases and the J segment 7 bases; nucleotides outside the gene matches: 8. This CDR3 contains 14 residues. Germline lookup yields CDR1 GTSNPN and CDR2 SVGIG (reference sequence). The CDR3 is CAWRSGQGTQPQHF. The DNA read from the CDR3 is TGTGCCTGGAGAAGCGGACAGGGAACGCAGCCC.

This clone was picked up many times. The read halts 3 residues ahead of the CDR3 end, with the missing end drawn from the germline J gene. The rearrangement uses TRBV29-1 and TRBJ1-1; D remains unclear. Germline-derived CDR1 and CDR2 are SQVTM and ANQGSEA. This CDR3 comprises 11 residues. With 3 bases removed from V and 7 bases from J, the gap between germline ends came to 9 bases. The sequenced part of the CDR3 DNA is TGCAGCGTTGACGGCAGGAGTGAA. Amino acid sequence: CSVDGRSE. In full, the CDR3 reads CSVDGRSEAFF.

This clone was seen ten or more times. The DNA ends 3 residues before the CDR3 does, and the rest of the CDR3 is filled in from the germline J gene. This chain links TRBV10-3 with TRBJ1-2; D is undetermined. Trimming cost V 3 bases and J 7 bases, with 12 bases left between them. The CDR3 has 13 residues. Looked up from germline, CDR1 is ENHRY and CDR2 is SYGVKD. The CDR3 is CAISDSSVSGYTF. Incomplete CDR3 DNA: TGTGCCATCAGTGACTCTTCCGTGTCTGGC.

Remarks on this clone: The sequenced fragment ends 3 residues before the CDR3 boundary, so the rest is inferred from the germline J gene. This sequence joins TRBV7-2 and TRBJ2-3; 11 bases are a match to TRBD2. Germline CDR1 is SGHTA and CDR2 is FQGNSA. There are 15 residues in the CDR3. Unmatched junction bases numbered 9, after V lost 5 bases and J lost 8 bases. CDR3 DNA (partial): TGTGCCAGCAGCCATAGCGGGAGGGTCGCCGGTACG. It is translated as CASSHSGRVAGT. The full CDR3 protein reads CASSHSGRVAGTQYF.

This clone was detected many times. From the germline J gene comes the end of the CDR3, since the read stops 3 residues before it. The rearrangement links TRBV19 to TRBJ1-2; D is uncertain. The CDR3 is 15 amino acids. The germline CDR1 and CDR2 sequences are LNHDA and SQIVND (reference sequence). V lost 3 bases to trimming and J lost 1 base, with 12 bases between them. Partial CDR3 DNA: TGTGCCAGTAGTATGTACGGGGTCGGTAACTATGGC. Residues: CASSMYGVGNYG. The CDR3, in full, reads CASSMYGVGNYGYTF.

This clone was seen many times. The read terminates 3 residues ahead of where the CDR3 ends, so the germline J gene completes it. This rearrangement joins TRBV5-4 to TRBJ2-1, with TRBD2 identical over 9 bases. V was pared by 1 base and J by 7 bases, with 6 bases of the junction left unmatched. The CDR3 is made up of 15 amino acids. CDR1 is SGHNT, CDR2 YYREEE, per germline (reference sequence). CDR3 sequence reads: CASSLTGTSSNEQFF. Partial CDR3 DNA: TGTGCCAGCAGCTTGACCGGGACTAGCAGTAATGAG.

Only a few counts were recorded for this clone. CDR3 region: CAWSPGSDDDYTF. Partial CDR3 DNA: TGTGCCTGGAGTCCGGGGTCAGACGACGAC. The J gene is TRBJ1-2, the V gene TRBV30; D is unclear. The read gets to within 3 residues of the CDR3 end, and the germline J gene fills in the rest. This CDR3 has 13 residues. Germline CDR1 is GTSNPN and CDR2 is SVGIG (reference sequence).

This clone showed up many times. The CDR3 extends 3 residues past the end of the read, so its final part is completed from the germline J gene. The genes are TRBV5-1 and TRBJ2-1; the match to TRBD1 covers 8 bases. Losses at the gene ends were 0 bases for V and 7 bases for J; bases not matched to a gene: 6. CDR3 length equals 15 residues. The germline CDR1 and CDR2 sequences are SGHRS and YFSETQ. The part of the CDR3 DNA that was read is TGCGCCAGCAGCTTGGACTTCACAGGGGGGAATGAG. This gives the protein CASSLDFTGGNE. The whole CDR3 sequence reads CASSLDFTGGNEQFF.

This clone was counted many times. Coverage ceases 3 residues before the CDR3 finishes, and the germline J gene fills in the end. The rearrangement links TRBV14 to TRBJ1-6; a possible D gene is TRBD1 (5 bases). The CDR3 has 14 amino acids. Germline assignment: CDR1 SGHDN and CDR2 FVKESK. V was shortened by 3 bases and J by 3 bases, with 6 bases between the two germline ends. The CDR3 loop reads CASSQGLYNSPLHF. CDR3 bases read: TGTGCCAGCAGCCAGGGGCTCTATAATTCACCC.

This clone occurred many times. This CDR3 is CASSLAPHRDNGYTF. The CDR3 DNA, read in part, is TGTGCCAGCAGCTTAGCGCCTCACAGGGATAATGGC. The chain couples TRBV7-8 to TRBJ1-2, with a weak D call TRBD1 (6 bases). Sequencing ends 3 residues short of the CDR3 end; the germline J gene provides the rest. Germline CDR1 reads SGHVS; CDR2 reads FQNEAQ. The V and J ends lost 0 bases and 6 bases respectively, with 14 bases between them. The CDR3 has 15 amino acids.

This clone was seen at least ten times. The CDR3 end is not reached by the read, which stops 3 residues before it; the germline J gene fills it in. The chain combines TRBV20-1 with TRBJ1-5; tentative D call: TRBD1 (5 bases). The germline V and J ends were trimmed by 3 bases and 9 bases, with 15 bases remaining between them. CDR3 size: 13 residues. From germline, CDR1 is DFQATT and CDR2 SNEGSKA (reference sequence). CDR3 bases read: TGCAGTGCTAGGGGCGGGGGGGTAGGGCCC. Residues: CSARGGGVGP. From start to end, the CDR3 is CSARGGGVGPQHF.

Ten or more counts support this clone. From the germline J gene comes the end of the CDR3, since the read stops 3 residues before it. The chain couples TRBV7-9 to TRBJ2-1, with a possible D match to TRBD2 (7 bases). The CDR3 loop spans 13 amino acids. In germline, CDR1 is SEHNR, CDR2 FQNEAQ (reference sequence). V lost 6 bases, J lost 4 bases, and 10 bases lay in between. CDR3 amino acids: CASRRGGYNEQFF. The DNA read from the CDR3 is TGTGCCAGCAGAAGGGGGGGTTACAATGAG.

The sample holds many counts of this clone. Coverage ceases 3 residues before the CDR3 finishes, and the germline J gene fills in the end. The chain employs TRBV7-3 and TRBJ2-3; 7 nucleotides agree with TRBD1. CDR3 length: 14 amino acids. Germline V gene data show CDR1 as SGHTA and CDR2 as FQGTGA. The ends lost 5 bases at V and 4 bases at J; junction bases unmatched: 6. The DNA read from the CDR3 is TGTGCCAGCAGCACCTACAGGGGATCAGATACG. Translating it yields CASSTYRGSDT. The entire CDR3 reads CASSTYRGSDTQYF.

This clone was counted ten times or more. The DNA ends 3 residues before the CDR3 does, and the rest of the CDR3 is filled in from the germline J gene. The sample contains more than one DNA sequence encoding this CDR3. This chain uses TRBV18 with TRBJ2-5; D possibly corresponds to TRBD2 (5 bases). CDR3 size: 13 residues. CDR1 and CDR2 (germline): KGHSH, LQKENI. V lost 3 bases, J lost 6 bases, and 11 bases lay in between. CDR3 residues: CASSPPAVKTQYF. The part of the CDR3 DNA that was read is TGTGCCAGCTCACCGCCAGCGGTGAAGACC.

This clone was seen many times. The sequence runs out 3 residues before the end of the CDR3; the remainder is reconstructed from the germline J gene. This chain joins TRBV19 and TRBJ2-7; TRBD2 matches at 14 bases. This CDR3 has 21 amino acids. In germline, CDR1 is LNHDA, CDR2 SQIVND (reference sequence). Trimming at V came to 6 bases and at J to 0 bases, leaving 19 bases not matched to a gene. Partial CDR3 DNA: TGTGCCAGTAGCGCACCCGCCGGGACTAGCGGGAGAGCACGCCCCTCCTACGAG. It yields the protein CASSAPAGTSGRARPSYE. The CDR3 in its entirety is CASSAPAGTSGRARPSYEQYF.

This clone appeared many times. Sequencing ends 3 residues short of the CDR3 end; the germline J gene provides the rest. This chain uses TRBV12-3 or TRBV12-4 with TRBJ2-2, with 8 nucleotides matching TRBD2. With 7 bases clipped from V and 3 bases from J, the junction kept 4 bases outside the gene matches. CDR3 length: 14 amino acids. The part of the CDR3 DNA that was read is TGTGCCAGCAACGGGGGGGGCTACACCGGGGAG. Translation: CASNGGGYTGE. The complete CDR3 sequence is CASNGGGYTGELFF.

Worth noting for this clone: The read terminates 3 residues ahead of where the CDR3 ends, so the germline J gene completes it. The V call is TRBV20-1, the J call TRBJ2-5; the match to TRBD2 covers 9 bases. The germline V gene encodes CDR1 DFQATT and CDR2 SNEGSKA (reference sequence). V gave up 6 bases and J gave up 3 bases; unmatched junction bases: 11. The CDR3 covers 15 residues. Partial CDR3 DNA: TGCAGTGCCGGAAGGGCTAGCGGGAAGGAAGAGACC. It specifies CSAGRASGKEET. The CDR3, in full, reads CSAGRASGKEETQYF.

This clone was observed at least ten times. The CDR3 end falls 3 residues outside the read, so it is completed with the germline J gene. This chain uses TRBV18 with TRBJ2-3; 11 nucleotides align to TRBD2. The germline V gene has CDR1 KGHSH and CDR2 LQKENI. V trimming: 1 base; J trimming: 2 bases; junction bases outside the gene matches: 2. This CDR3 region has 16 residues. CDR3 DNA, as far as it was read: TGTGCCAGCTCACCACGGGGACTAGCGGACACAGATACG. Protein product: CASSPRGLADTDT. The whole CDR3 reads CASSPRGLADTDTQYF.

Turning to this clone: The read stops 3 residues short of the end of the CDR3; the missing end is completed from the germline J gene. The rearrangement links TRBV20-1 to TRBJ2-7; TRBD2 matches 8 bases. This CDR3 contains 14 residues. The J segment lost 1 base and the V segment lost 6 bases, leaving 8 bases of the junction unmatched. Germline values: CDR1 DFQATT, CDR2 SNEGSKA (reference sequence). The sequenced CDR3 bases are TGCAGTGCCACCCCGGGGGGGCGGTCCTACGAG. Encoded protein: CSATPGGRSYE. In full, the CDR3 reads CSATPGGRSYEQYF.

As for this clone: The read ends 3 residues shy of where the CDR3 ends; the end is completed using the germline J gene. The chain is built from TRBV5-4 and TRBJ2-5; 9 bases line up with TRBD2. Germline V gene sequence: CDR1 SGHNT, CDR2 YYREEE (reference sequence). The CDR3 is 16 amino acids. V was clipped by 0 bases and J by 2 bases; unmatched bases: 5. CDR3 sequence: CASSLGLAGPQETQYF. The sequenced CDR3 bases are TGTGCCAGCAGCTTGGGGCTAGCGGGGCCTCAAGAGACC.

This clone has a count of ten or more. The sequenced fragment ends 3 residues before the CDR3 boundary, so the rest is inferred from the germline J gene. This rearrangement joins TRBV6-1 to TRBJ1-2, with 7 nucleotides matching TRBD1. V dropped 3 bases and J dropped 4; count of bases not matched to a gene: 8. The CDR3 has 15 residues. Germline V gives CDR1 MNHNS, CDR2 SASEGT. The CDR3 loop is CASSEGDSATYGYTF. The part of the CDR3 DNA that was read is TGTGCCAGCAGTGAGGGGGACAGTGCCACCTATGGC.

This clone has at least ten counts. The DNA ends 3 residues before the CDR3 does, and the rest of the CDR3 is filled in from the germline J gene. V and J are TRBV20-1 and TRBJ2-3; 7 bases are a match to TRBD2. This CDR3 is 14 amino acids long. V gave up 4 bases and J gave up 2 bases; unmatched junction bases: 6. From germline, CDR1 is DFQATT and CDR2 SNEGSKA (reference sequence). The CDR3 bases that were read are TGCAGTGCTAAAAGGACTAGATTCACAGATACG. Protein sequence: CSAKRTRFTDT. In full, the CDR3 reads CSAKRTRFTDTQYF.

About this clone itself: One end of the junction does not line up with germline, which may come from a read error. The read comes to an end 3 residues before the CDR3 does, leaving the germline J gene to fill in the end. The genes are TRBV7-7 and TRBJ2-6, with TRBD2 matching over 10 bases. Germline V CDR1 and CDR2: SSHAT, FNYEAQ (reference sequence). CDR3 length: 15 amino acids. This CDR3 is CASSGGATGANVLTF. The part of the CDR3 DNA that was read is TGTGCTAGCAGCGGGGGGGCAACTGGGGCCAACGTC.

As concerns this clone: The read comes to an end 3 residues before the CDR3 does, leaving the germline J gene to fill in the end. This chain links TRBV2 with TRBJ2-5, with 7 positions matching TRBD2. The germline CDR1 and CDR2 sequences are SNHLY and FYNNEI. This CDR3 contains 14 residues. J was trimmed by 5 bases and V by 10 bases; bases with no gene match: 13. This chain's CDR3 is CATPRTREGETQYF. The part of the CDR3 DNA that was read is TGTGCCACCCCACGAACCAGGGAGGGCGAGACC.

Ten or more counts support this clone. The read ends 3 residues before the CDR3 terminus; that terminus is restored from the germline J gene. The chain has TRBV2 and TRBJ1-6, with 10 nucleotides matching TRBD1. Trimming removed 7 bases from V and 9 bases from J; junction bases left unmatched: 12. Per the germline V gene, CDR1 is SNHLY and CDR2 is FYNNEI. The CDR3 covers 16 residues. CDR3 residues: CASKLDRGLSSSPLHF. The CDR3 bases that were read are TGTGCCAGCAAACTAGACAGGGGGCTTAGTAGTTCACCC.

This clone appeared many times. Read coverage stops 3 residues before the CDR3 terminus; the germline J gene supplies the remainder. The rearrangement joins TRBV4-1 to TRBJ1-1; 8 positions agree with TRBD1. Germline CDR1 MGHRA, CDR2 YSYEKL. The CDR3 totals 15 residues. After removal of 0 bases from V and 5 bases from J, the junction contained 5 bases not matched to a gene. The part of the CDR3 DNA that was read is TGCGCCAGCAGCCAAGAGACAGGGGCGATAACTGAA. Amino acid sequence: CASSQETGAITE. Given in full, the CDR3 is CASSQETGAITEAFF.

A few counts support this clone. The read ends 3 residues early relative to the CDR3; the germline J gene fills the gap. Other nucleotide sequences in the sample specify the same CDR3. This chain links TRBV7-9 with TRBJ2-3; D remains unclear. The CDR3 runs to 15 residues. The germline V and J ends were trimmed by 2 bases and 1 base, with 10 bases remaining between them. Per the germline V gene, CDR1 is SEHNR and CDR2 is FQNEAQ (reference sequence). CDR3 DNA, as far as it was read: TGTGCCAGCAGCTTACGGCTCAGGCGCACAGATACG. This sequence encodes CASSLRLRRTDT. The whole CDR3 is CASSLRLRRTDTQYF.

This clone was counted many times. The read stops 3 residues short of the end of the CDR3; the missing end is completed from the germline J gene. V usage is TRBV6-1 and J usage is TRBJ2-7; 10 nucleotides match TRBD1. Germline CDR1 reads MNHNS; CDR2 reads SASEGT. V was pared by 2 bases and J by 2 bases, with 6 bases of the junction left unmatched. The CDR3 is 16 amino acids. The CDR3 reads CASSEWGQGITYEQYF. Partial CDR3 DNA: TGTGCCAGCAGTGAATGGGGACAGGGGATCACCTACGAG.

This clone was counted ten times or more. CDR3 DNA, as far as it was read: TGTGCCAGCACCTTTGACAGGGGGTATGAAAAA. Translated: CASTFDRGYEK. In full, the CDR3 reads CASTFDRGYEKLFF. V usage is TRBV2 and J usage is TRBJ1-4; 9 bases are a match to TRBD1. The read ends 3 residues before the CDR3 terminus; that terminus is restored from the germline J gene. From germline, CDR1 is SNHLY and CDR2 FYNNEI. This CDR3 is built from 14 residues. V trimming: 7 bases; J trimming: 6 bases; junction bases outside the gene matches: 6.

This clone was recorded many times. The read ends 3 residues early relative to the CDR3; the germline J gene fills the gap. The chain uses TRBV6-2 or TRBV6-3 and TRBJ2-7; 10 bases line up with TRBD2. CDR3 length equals 15 residues. Trimming removed 6 bases from V and 4 bases from J; junction bases left unmatched: 9. CDR1 and CDR2 (germline): MNHEY, SVGEGT. The part of the CDR3 DNA that was read is TGTGCCAGCAGCTTACCCGGACTAGCGGAGTACGAG. Its translation is CASSLPGLAEYE. The entire CDR3 protein reads CASSLPGLAEYEQYF.